Each of the 14 T cell receptor beta chains below was sequenced from the same sample in a study of blood T cells in healthy people across ages. PCR was performed a second time for roughly 7 to 11 cycles using a sample-barcoded 5' primer and a J-beta primer mix. MiXCR, applied by TCRdb to the 5' RACE reads, yields one record per CDR3 protein. Of over 950,000 distinct CDR3 sequences detected, roughly 51% appear once; the ten largest clones hold about 20%. Sequences were obtained from blood. The receptors originated from a woman in her sixties in good health.

The V call is TRBV20-1, the J call TRBJ2-1; 8 bases line up with TRBD2. The CDR3 length is 15 residues. Trimming at V came to 6 bases and at J to 4 bases, leaving 11 bases not matched to a gene. The germline gives CDR1 DFQATT, CDR2 SNEGSKA (reference sequence). The DNA of the CDR3 is TGCAGTGCAAACCTTGGACTAGCCCTTTACAATGAGCAGTTCTTC. It codes for CSANLGLALYNEQFF.

This clonotype was counted a single time. The chain carries TRBV10-1 and TRBJ2-1, with no clear D. With 5 bases removed from V and 1 base from J, the gap between germline ends came to 9 bases. Germline V gene lookup returns CDR1 WNHNN and CDR2 SYGVQD (reference sequence). This CDR3 comprises 14 residues. CDR3 DNA sequence: TGCGCCAGCAGTAGCTCGTCGTCCTACAATGAGCAGTTCTTC. Protein: CASSSSSSYNEQFF.

This clonotype has more than one count but fewer than ten. V usage is TRBV29-1 and J usage is TRBJ2-7; D perhaps matches TRBD1 (5 bases). Germline V lookup: CDR1 SQVTM, CDR2 ANQGSEA. This CDR3 has 13 amino acids. V gave up 1 base and J gave up 1 base, with 8 bases separating them. As DNA, the CDR3 is TGCAGCGTTGAAGTGGGGCGGTCCTACGAGCAGTACTTC. It translates to CSVEVGRSYEQYF.

This clonotype was seen a few times. The chain uses TRBV11-1 and TRBJ2-7; 8 bases map to TRBD1. Germline CDR1 is SGHAT and CDR2 is FQDESV (reference sequence). The junction had 8 bases not matched to a gene; V was cut back by 4 bases and J by 3 bases. The CDR3 length is 15 residues. CDR3 nucleotides: TGTGCCAGCAGCTACAGGGGGTCACCAAGCTACGAGCAGTACTTC. Residues: CASSYRGSPSYEQYF.

Only a few counts were recorded for this clonotype. The V call is TRBV5-1, the J call TRBJ2-7; 9 bases match TRBD2. Germline V lookup: CDR1 SGHRS, CDR2 YFSETQ. There are 15 residues in the CDR3. J lost 6 bases, V lost 0 bases, and 7 bases had no gene match. As DNA, the CDR3 is TGCGCCAGCAGCTTGGCGGCTAGCGGGAATCGCGAGCAGTACTTC. It encodes CASSLAASGNREQYF.

This CDR3 is CASSPFRSGSGDEQFF. In DNA form, the CDR3 reads TGTGCCAGCAGCCCCTTTCGTAGCGGGAGTGGGGATGAGCAGTTCTTC. The V call is TRBV3-1, the J call TRBJ2-1; 9 nucleotides agree with TRBD2. The CDR3 is 16 residues long. With 4 bases clipped from V and 8 bases from J, the junction kept 12 bases outside the gene matches. CDR1 is LGHDT and CDR2 is YNNKEL in the germline V gene (reference sequence).

This clonotype was counted a few times. The V gene is TRBV5-1, the J gene TRBJ2-4; D perhaps matches TRBD1 (6 bases). Gene TRBJ2-7 matches the end of the DNA better, so the J call may be wrong. The CDR3 consists of 12 residues. Germline V lookup: CDR1 SGHRS, CDR2 YFSETQ. CDR3 sequence: CASKGRGGEQYF. The CDR3 coding sequence is TGCGCCAGCAAAGGCAGGGGTGGCGAGCAGTACTTC.

Details on this clonotype: One end of the junction fails to match germline, which may point to a read error. The V call is TRBV4-3, the J call TRBJ2-2; 8 bases are a match to TRBD1. The CDR3 length is 14 residues. Germline-derived CDR1 and CDR2 are LGHNA and YSLEER. CDR3 region: CASRIQGDTGELFF. In nucleotides, the CDR3 is TGCGCCAGCAGAATACAGGGGGACACCGGGGAGTTGTTTTTT.

The chain uses TRBV6-6 and TRBJ2-3, with 12 bases that match TRBD1. Germline V CDR1 and CDR2: MNHNY, SVGAGI (reference sequence). Losses at the gene ends were 5 bases for V and 4 bases for J; bases not matched to a gene: 1. This CDR3 comprises 14 residues. The chain's CDR3 is CASSGDRGPDTQYF. In DNA form, the CDR3 reads TGTGCCAGCAGTGGGGACAGGGGGCCAGATACGCAGTATTTT.

The sample holds a few counts of this clonotype. The rearrangement uses TRBV12-3 or TRBV12-4 and TRBJ1-4; no reliable D call. The CDR3 covers 15 residues. The V and J ends lost 7 bases and 2 bases respectively, with 14 bases between them. The CDR3 DNA reads as TGTGCCAGCACCTCGGCAGGCCTGACTAATGAAAAACTGTTTTTT. Translating gives CASTSAGLTNEKLFF.

Notes on this clonotype: One junction end does not reproduce the germline sequence, and a read error may be involved. The rearrangement uses TRBV3-1 and TRBJ1-6, with TRBD1 as a possible D gene (5 bases). The CDR3 spans 17 residues. Germline V gives CDR1 LGHDT, CDR2 YNNKEL (reference sequence). CDR3 DNA: TGTGCCAGCAACCAAGATGCTACAGGCGGGCTTAATTCACCCCTCCACTTT. Its translation is CASNQDATGGLNSPLHF.

This rearrangement joins TRBV9 to TRBJ2-7; perhaps TRBD2 as D (6 bases). The CDR3 length is 15 residues. The germline V gene encodes CDR1 SGDLS and CDR2 YYNGEE. V was cut by 0 bases and J by 1 base, with 11 bases left in between. The CDR3 sequence: CASSVGGGLSYEQYF. The CDR3, as DNA: TGTGCCAGCAGCGTAGGCGGAGGGCTTTCCTACGAGCAGTACTTC.

The rearrangement joins TRBV29-1 to TRBJ1-1; D is undetermined. From germline, CDR1 is SQVTM and CDR2 ANQGSEA. The CDR3 contains 13 residues. V lost 2 bases and J 1 base, leaving 8 bases between the germline ends. CDR3 DNA: TGCAGCGTTGAACGCCAGTGGAACACTGAAGCTTTCTTT. It yields the protein CSVERQWNTEAFF.

This rearrangement joins TRBV28 to TRBJ2-7; a weak D match, TRBD2 (5 bases). V gave up 8 bases and J gave up 0 bases, with 14 bases separating them. The CDR3 is 14 amino acids. Looked up from germline, CDR1 is MDHEN and CDR2 is SYDVKM. The CDR3 DNA is TGTGCCAGCCGGAAGGGAGCGGTCTCCTACGAGCAGTACTTC. This gives the protein CASRKGAVSYEQYF.